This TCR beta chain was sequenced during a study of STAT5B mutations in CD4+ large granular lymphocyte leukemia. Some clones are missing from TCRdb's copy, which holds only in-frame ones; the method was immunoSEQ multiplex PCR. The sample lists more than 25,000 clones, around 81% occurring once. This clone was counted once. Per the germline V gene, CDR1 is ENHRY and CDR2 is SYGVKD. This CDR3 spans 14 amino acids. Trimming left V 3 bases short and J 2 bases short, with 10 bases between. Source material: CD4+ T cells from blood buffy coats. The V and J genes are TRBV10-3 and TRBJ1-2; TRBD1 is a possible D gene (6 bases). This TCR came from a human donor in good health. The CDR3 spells CAISDRTGNYGYTF. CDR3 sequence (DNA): TGTGCCATCAGTGACCGAACAGGGAACTATGGCTACACCTTC.